The 27 T cell receptor beta chains presented below share a single source sample, sequenced in a study. TCRdb re-analysed the 5' RACE reads in MiXCR, keeping a single row per CDR3 protein. The data hold about 55,000 distinct CDR3 sequences, with 15% to 20% observed a single time. What was sequenced was naive CD4+ T cells sorted from blood. Subset here: naive CD4+ T cells, CD4+CD45RA+CD25-. These receptors were taken from a female donor with breast cancer.

In this sample, this clonotype turned up many times. The chain is built from TRBV5-1 and TRBJ1-6, with 7 positions matching TRBD1. V shed 1 base and J 5 bases; nucleotides not matched to a gene: 3. The germline V gene encodes CDR1 SGHRS and CDR2 YFSETQ. CDR3 length: 15 residues. The CDR3 here is CASSLQGGNNSPLHF. Written as DNA, the CDR3 is TGCGCCAGCAGCTTGCAGGGGGGAAATAATTCACCCCTCCACTTT.

This clonotype was counted a few times. V is TRBV5-1 and J is TRBJ2-2; 8 bases align to TRBD1. The CDR3 length is 16 residues. Unmatched junction bases numbered 10, after V lost 4 bases and J lost 5 bases. The germline V gene has CDR1 SGHRS and CDR2 YFSETQ. The CDR3 protein is CASSIGDRKRTGELFF. CDR3 nucleotide sequence: TGCGCCAGCAGCATCGGGGACAGGAAGAGGACCGGGGAGCTGTTTTTT. The variable domain in full, with the rest retrieved from reference TRBV5-1 and TRBJ2-2, is KAGVTQTPRYLIKTRGQQVTLSCSPISGHRSVSWYQQTPGQGLQFLFEYFSETQRNKGNFPGRFSGRQFSNSRSEMNVSTLELGDSALYLCASSIGDRKRTGELFFGEGSRLTVL.

This clonotype was seen a handful of times. The chain employs TRBV18 and TRBJ1-2; D call uncertain. The CDR3 loop spans 14 amino acids. V was shortened by 5 bases and J by 3 bases, with 13 bases between the two germline ends. Germline V CDR1 and CDR2: KGHSH, LQKENI. The CDR3 DNA is TGTGCCAGCTCAAGTCGACGGAACCACTATGGCTACACCTTC. Its protein is CASSSRRNHYGYTF.

This clonotype was seen at least ten times. This rearrangement joins TRBV4-1 to TRBJ2-5, with D possibly matching TRBD1 (5 bases). CDR3 size: 13 residues. Germline CDR1 reads MGHRA; CDR2 reads YSYEKL. V was trimmed by 4 bases and J by 1 base, leaving 7 bases between them. CDR3 in DNA: TGCGCCAGCAGCCTAGGGGTCCAAGAGACCCAGTACTTC. As protein: CASSLGVQETQYF.

V and J are TRBV12-3 or TRBV12-4 and TRBJ1-1; D perhaps matches TRBD1 (5 bases). The V gene lost 3 bases and the J gene lost 6 bases, with 14 bases spanning the gap. This CDR3 is built from 14 residues. CDR3 in amino acids: CASSFRGAGPEAFF. CDR3 DNA sequence: TGTGCCAGCAGTTTTCGGGGCGCGGGCCCTGAAGCTTTCTTT.

The table lists this clonotype with a few counts. A much larger clone differs by one base, so this may be a read error. V gene TRBV5-1 combines with J gene TRBJ2-3; a possible D gene is TRBD2 (5 bases). This CDR3 has 15 amino acids. V dropped 2 bases and J dropped 3 bases, with 13 bases sitting between them. CDR1 and CDR2 (germline): SGHRS, YFSETQ. CDR3 nucleotides: TGCGCCAGCAGCTTATCTAGTACTAGGACAGATACGCAGTATTTT. This gives the protein CASSLSSTRTDTQYF.

This clonotype was observed a few times. The chain recombines TRBV6-1 with TRBJ2-7; D remains ambiguous. Trimming pared 0 bases from V and 3 bases from J, leaving 12 bases between. From germline, CDR1 is MNHNS and CDR2 SASEGT. The CDR3 length is 15 residues. The CDR3 region has the DNA TGTGCCAGCAGTGAAGCCGTCCCTGTCCTCTACGAGCAGTACTTC. Amino acids: CASSEAVPVLYEQYF.

The V gene is TRBV28, the J gene TRBJ2-1, with 8 bases lining up with TRBD2. CDR1 is MDHEN and CDR2 is SYDVKM in the germline V gene. This CDR3 comprises 19 residues. The V gene end was trimmed by 1 base and the J gene end by 8 bases; junction bases not matched to a gene: 19. The CDR3 DNA sequence: TGTGCCAGCAGTTTATTCGTGACTAGCGCTAAAAGGGGATACGATGAGCAGTTCTTC. Encoded protein: CASSLFVTSAKRGYDEQFF.

In regard to this clonotype: The junction differs from germline at one of its ends, possibly a read error. V usage is TRBV24-1 and J usage is TRBJ2-7, with TRBD1 matching 9 bases. The CDR3 contains 17 residues. Germline CDR1 and CDR2: KGHDR and SFDVKD. The CDR3 nucleotides are TGTGCCACCAGTGATCCCTCCTCCGGGACAGGGAGCTACGGGCAGTACTTC. Translation: CATSDPSSGTGSYGQYF.

There are many counts of this clonotype. The chain carries TRBV20-1 and TRBJ1-2; 9 bases align to TRBD1. Per germline, CDR1 DFQATT and CDR2 SNEGSKA (reference sequence). The CDR3 extends over 14 amino acids. V was clipped by 0 bases and J by 8 bases; unmatched bases: 7. The CDR3 loop is CSARDVDRGKGYTF. CDR3 coding DNA: TGCAGTGCTAGAGATGTCGACAGGGGGAAGGGCTACACCTTC.

V and J are TRBV12-3 or TRBV12-4 and TRBJ2-1; 8 bases map to TRBD2. CDR3 length: 16 amino acids. V gave up 4 bases and J gave up 0 bases; unmatched junction bases: 5. The CDR3 here is CASSSTSATSYNEQFF. In DNA form, the CDR3 reads TGTGCCAGCAGTTCGACTAGCGCCACCTCCTACAATGAGCAGTTCTTC.

Only a few counts were recorded for this clonotype. V is TRBV5-1 and J is TRBJ2-7; no clear D. Germline CDR1 and CDR2: SGHRS and YFSETQ. V shed 2 bases and J shed 3 bases, with 12 bases lying between them. The CDR3 loop spans 14 amino acids. As DNA, the CDR3 is TGCGCCAGCAGCTTATTAGAAGGGCACTACGAGCAGTACTTC. The encoded protein is CASSLLEGHYEQYF.

The sample holds a few counts of this clonotype. J is TRBJ1-1 and V is TRBV5-1; D uncertain. Trimming removed 0 bases at V and 4 bases at J, with 10 bases between. The germline CDR1 and CDR2 sequences are SGHRS and YFSETQ. The CDR3 covers 14 residues. The CDR3 reads CASSLGTEGTEAFF. The DNA for the CDR3 is TGCGCCAGCAGCTTGGGAACGGAGGGCACTGAAGCTTTCTTT.

Turning to this clonotype: At one of its ends the junction is not consistent with the germline gene, which may arise from a read error. The chain carries TRBV14 and TRBJ1-2; D possibly corresponds to TRBD1 (6 bases). CDR3 size: 14 residues. The germline CDR1 and CDR2 sequences are SGHDN and FVKESK. The CDR3 coding sequence is TGTACCAGCAGCCAAGAGTACCAGGGGAGTGGCTACACCTTC. Amino acid sequence: CTSSQEYQGSGYTF.

This clonotype was picked up a small number of times. This rearrangement joins TRBV6-5 to TRBJ1-1; no reliable D call. V was cut by 4 bases and J by 4 bases, with 16 bases left in between. This CDR3 region has 15 residues. Germline V gene data show CDR1 as MNHEY and CDR2 as SVGAGI. CDR3 DNA: TGTGCCAGCAGTTCAACATGGGGTGACGGCACTGAAGCTTTCTTT. Translated: CASSSTWGDGTEAFF.

J is TRBJ2-6 and V is TRBV6-5, with D perhaps TRBD1 (6 bases). Per the germline V gene, CDR1 is MNHEY and CDR2 is SVGAGI. The CDR3 contains 17 residues. Deletions cut 0 bases from V and 3 bases from J, with 12 bases between. CDR3 DNA: TGTGCCAGCAGTTACTCGATATGGGGGCTTGGGGCCAACGTCCTGACTTTC. Its translation: CASSYSIWGLGANVLTF.

Ten or more counts support this clonotype. The chain links TRBV5-1 to TRBJ2-7; the D is unclear. Trimming took 4 bases from V and 0 from J, leaving 14 bases between them. The CDR3 loop spans 15 amino acids. Per germline, CDR1 SGHRS and CDR2 YFSETQ. This CDR3 is CASSGTGLRSYEQYF. The CDR3 coding sequence is TGCGCCAGCAGCGGCACCGGGCTTCGCTCCTACGAGCAGTACTTC. Looking up the rest from reference TRBV5-1 and TRBJ2-7 gives the full variable domain: KAGVTQTPRYLIKTRGQQVTLSCSPISGHRSVSWYQQTPGQGLQFLFEYFSETQRNKGNFPGRFSGRQFSNSRSEMNVSTLELGDSALYLCASSGTGLRSYEQYFGPGTRLTVT.

Only a few counts were recorded for this clonotype. J is TRBJ1-3 and V is TRBV20-1; D perhaps matches TRBD1 (6 bases). The V end was cut by 3 bases, the J end by 0 bases, with 21 bases between. Germline V gene lookup returns CDR1 DFQATT and CDR2 SNEGSKA (reference sequence). This CDR3 comprises 18 residues. CDR3: CSARPPPLGGLSGNTIYF. The CDR3 DNA sequence: TGCAGTGCTAGGCCCCCACCCCTCGGGGGCCTCTCTGGAAACACCATATATTTT.

This clonotype was picked up one time. The V call is TRBV5-1, the J call TRBJ2-7; D remains unclear. V lost 1 base to trimming and J lost 3 bases, with 11 bases between them. There are 14 residues in the CDR3. Per the germline V gene, CDR1 is SGHRS and CDR2 is YFSETQ. CDR3 nucleotides: TGCGCCAGCAGCTTGTCGGCAAGTAACTACGAGCAGTACTTC. It yields the protein CASSLSASNYEQYF.

V and J are TRBV7-6 and TRBJ2-7; D ambiguous. The length of the CDR3 is 15 residues. From germline, CDR1 is SGHVS and CDR2 FNYEAQ. V lost 4 bases and J 6 bases, leaving 19 bases between the germline ends. CDR3 sequence: CASSSWPVGNSEQYF. The CDR3 DNA is TGTGCCAGCAGCTCCTGGCCCGTTGGGAATAGCGAGCAGTACTTC.

The CDR3 here is CATTEGHGYTF. The CDR3 bases are TGTGCCACTACGGAAGGGCATGGCTACACCTTC. This chain uses TRBV6-2 or TRBV6-3 with TRBJ1-2, with D unresolved. Germline CDR1 reads MNHEY; CDR2 reads SVGEGT. The ends were cut back, 10 bases at V and 6 bases at J, with 12 bases in the middle. The length of the CDR3 is 11 residues.

Regarding this clonotype: The CDR3 carries no conserved terminal phenylalanine or tryptophan, so it likely arises from a read error. The chain is built from TRBV12-3 or TRBV12-4 and TRBJ2-3; D ambiguous. The V end was cut by 5 bases, the J end by 4 bases, with 10 bases between. This CDR3 has 13 amino acids. The CDR3 nucleotides are TGTGCCAGCAGTCCGGGCGGCTCAGATACGCAGTATTCT. Its translation: CASSPGGSDTQYS.

This clonotype occurred a few times. The chain couples TRBV10-3 to TRBJ1-2, with D possibly being TRBD1 (5 bases). In germline, CDR1 is ENHRY, CDR2 SYGVKD. Trimming removed 3 bases from V and 4 bases from J, with 15 bases in between. CDR3 size: 15 residues. CDR3 in DNA: TGTGCCATCAGTGAAGGCGCAGGGAGTGCCTATGGCTACACCTTC. It yields the protein CAISEGAGSAYGYTF.

A word on this clonotype: A junction end diverges from the germline sequence, so it may reflect a read error. This chain connects TRBV5-1 to TRBJ1-1; D may be TRBD1 (5 bases). The CDR3 runs 15 residues. Looked up from germline, CDR1 is SGHRS and CDR2 is YFSETQ. The CDR3: CASSLEPGLGFEASF. The CDR3 DNA reads TGCGCCAGCAGCTTGGAGCCGGGACTGGGATTTGAAGCTTCCTTT.

This clonotype was seen only a few times. V usage is TRBV4-2 and J usage is TRBJ1-3, with D unclear. CDR1 is LGHNA and CDR2 is YNFKEQ in the germline V gene. Trimming pared 4 bases from V and 0 bases from J, leaving 16 bases between. The CDR3 contains 17 residues. CDR3 DNA sequence: TGTGCCAGCAGCCCCCTCGTTCAGCTAGACTCTGGAAACACCATATATTTT. It codes for CASSPLVQLDSGNTIYF.

In this sample, this clonotype turned up a few times. The genes are TRBV27 and TRBJ1-2; possible D gene TRBD1, 5 bases. The CDR3 has 13 residues. Germline CDR1 MNHEY, CDR2 SMNVEV (reference sequence). V lost 4 bases, J lost 4 bases, and 10 bases lay in between. The CDR3 region has the DNA TGTGCCAGCAGTTCCCAGAGGGGCTATGGCTACACCTTC. It is translated as CASSSQRGYGYTF.

Ten or more counts support this clonotype. The rearrangement links TRBV5-1 to TRBJ2-7; tentatively, D is TRBD1 or TRBD2 (5 bases each). Germline V gene data show CDR1 as SGHRS and CDR2 as YFSETQ. CDR3 length equals 15 residues. The V end lost 1 base, the J end lost 2 bases, and 13 bases lay between the germline ends. CDR3 nucleotide sequence: TGCGCCAGCAGCTTGAATTCCCAGGGACCCTACGAGCAGTACTTC. It codes for CASSLNSQGPYEQYF.